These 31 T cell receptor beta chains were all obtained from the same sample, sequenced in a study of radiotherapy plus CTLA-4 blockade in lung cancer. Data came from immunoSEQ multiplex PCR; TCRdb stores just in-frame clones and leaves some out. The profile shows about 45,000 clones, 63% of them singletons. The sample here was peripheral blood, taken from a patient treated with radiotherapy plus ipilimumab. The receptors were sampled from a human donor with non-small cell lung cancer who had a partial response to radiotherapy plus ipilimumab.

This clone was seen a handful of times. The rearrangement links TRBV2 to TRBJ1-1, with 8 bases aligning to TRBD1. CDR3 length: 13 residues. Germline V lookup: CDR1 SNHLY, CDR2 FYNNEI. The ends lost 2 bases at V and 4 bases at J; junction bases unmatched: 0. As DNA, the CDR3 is TGTGCCAGCAGTGAACAGGGGGCCACTGAAGCTTTCTTT. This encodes CASSEQGATEAFF.

Written as DNA, the CDR3 is TGTGCCAGCAGCCCTACTTGGGGGGACACCGGGGAGCTGTTTTTT. Protein: CASSPTWGDTGELFF. This chain uses TRBV9 with TRBJ2-2; possibly TRBD2 for D (6 bases). CDR1 and CDR2 (germline): SGDLS, YYNGEE. V was trimmed by 4 bases and J by 3 bases, leaving 13 bases between them. The CDR3 has 15 amino acids.

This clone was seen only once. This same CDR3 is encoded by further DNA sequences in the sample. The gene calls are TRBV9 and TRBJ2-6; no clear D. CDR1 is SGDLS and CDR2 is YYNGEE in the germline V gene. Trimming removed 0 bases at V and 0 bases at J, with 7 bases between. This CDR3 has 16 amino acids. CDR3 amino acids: CASSVGQGSGANVLTF. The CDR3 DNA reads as TGTGCCAGCAGCGTAGGACAAGGCTCTGGGGCCAACGTCCTGACTTTC.

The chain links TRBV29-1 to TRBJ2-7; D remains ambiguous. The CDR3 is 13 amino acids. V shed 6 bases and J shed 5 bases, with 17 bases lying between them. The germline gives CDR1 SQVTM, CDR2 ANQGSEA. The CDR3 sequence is CSVFYRSPDEQYF. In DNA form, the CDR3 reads TGCAGCGTCTTTTACCGAAGCCCCGACGAGCAGTACTTC.

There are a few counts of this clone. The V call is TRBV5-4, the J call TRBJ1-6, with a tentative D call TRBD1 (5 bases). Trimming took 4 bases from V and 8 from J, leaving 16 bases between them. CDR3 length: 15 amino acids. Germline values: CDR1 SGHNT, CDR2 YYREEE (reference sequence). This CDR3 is CASSGGHGVDSPLHF. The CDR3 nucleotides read TGTGCCAGCAGCGGTGGACATGGGGTCGATTCACCCCTCCACTTT.

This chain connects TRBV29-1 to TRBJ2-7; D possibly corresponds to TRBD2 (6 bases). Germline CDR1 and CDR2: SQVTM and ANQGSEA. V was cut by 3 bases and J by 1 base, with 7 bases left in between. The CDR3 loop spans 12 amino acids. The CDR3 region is CSVEEGSYEQYF. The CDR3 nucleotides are TGCAGCGTTGAGGAGGGGTCCTACGAGCAGTACTTC.

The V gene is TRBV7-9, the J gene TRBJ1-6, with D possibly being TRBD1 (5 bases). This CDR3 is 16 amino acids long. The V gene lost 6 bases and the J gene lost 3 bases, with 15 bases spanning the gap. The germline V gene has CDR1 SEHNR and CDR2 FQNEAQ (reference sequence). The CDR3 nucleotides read TGTGCCAGCAGTGATTTTGGGGGGATCTATAATTCACCCCTCCACTTT. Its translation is CASSDFGGIYNSPLHF. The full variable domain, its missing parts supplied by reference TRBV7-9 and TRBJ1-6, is DTGVSQNPRHKITKRGQNVTFRCDPISEHNRLYWYRQTLGQGPEFLTYFQNEAQLEKSRLLSDRFSAERPKGSFSTLEIQRTEQGDSAMYLCASSDFGGIYNSPLHFGNGTRLTVT.

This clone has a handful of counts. The chain's CDR3 is CAISESRGSPLHF. CDR3 DNA sequence: TGTGCCATCAGTGAGTCCAGGGGCTCACCCCTCCACTTT. V is TRBV10-3 and J is TRBJ1-6; the D gene is possibly TRBD1 (6 bases). Trimming took 0 bases from V and 10 from J, leaving 7 bases between them. Germline CDR1 is ENHRY and CDR2 is SYGVKD. CDR3 length equals 13 residues.

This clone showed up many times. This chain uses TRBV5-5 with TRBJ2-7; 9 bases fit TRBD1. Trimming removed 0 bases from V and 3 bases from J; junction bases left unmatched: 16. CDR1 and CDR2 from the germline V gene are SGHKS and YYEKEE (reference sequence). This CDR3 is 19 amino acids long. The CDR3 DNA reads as TGTGCCAGCAGCTTGGAGGGGGGGCGGGGACAGGGACTTTTCTACGAGCAGTACTTC. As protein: CASSLEGGRGQGLFYEQYF.

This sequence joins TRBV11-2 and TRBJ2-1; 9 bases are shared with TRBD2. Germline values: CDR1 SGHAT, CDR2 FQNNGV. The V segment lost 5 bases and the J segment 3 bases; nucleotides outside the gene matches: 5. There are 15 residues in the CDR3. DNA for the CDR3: TGTGCCAGCAGCCTGACTAGCGGATACTACAATGAGCAGTTCTTC. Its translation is CASSLTSGYYNEQFF.

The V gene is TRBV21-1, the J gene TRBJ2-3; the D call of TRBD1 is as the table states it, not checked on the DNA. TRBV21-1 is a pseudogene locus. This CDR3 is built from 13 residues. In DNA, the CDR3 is TGTGCCATCGACAGTCCTAGCACAGATACGCAGTATTTT. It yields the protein CAIDSPSTDTQYF.

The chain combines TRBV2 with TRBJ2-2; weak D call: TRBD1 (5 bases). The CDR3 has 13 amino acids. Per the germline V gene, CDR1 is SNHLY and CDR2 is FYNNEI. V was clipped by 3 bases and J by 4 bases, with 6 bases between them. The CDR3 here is CASSEGPTGELFF. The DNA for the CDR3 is TGTGCCAGCAGTGAGGGGCCCACCGGGGAGCTGTTTTTT.

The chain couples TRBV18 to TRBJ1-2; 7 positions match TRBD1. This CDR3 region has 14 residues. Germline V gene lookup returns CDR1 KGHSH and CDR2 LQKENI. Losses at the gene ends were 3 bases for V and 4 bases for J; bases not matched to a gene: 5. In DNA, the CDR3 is TGTGCCAGCTCACCCGGGACAGACTTCTATGGCTACACCTTC. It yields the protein CASSPGTDFYGYTF.

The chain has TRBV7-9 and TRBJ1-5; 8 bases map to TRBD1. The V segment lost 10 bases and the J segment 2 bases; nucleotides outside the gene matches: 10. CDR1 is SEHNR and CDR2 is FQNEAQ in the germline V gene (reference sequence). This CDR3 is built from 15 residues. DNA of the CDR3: TGTGCCATTGGACAGGGAGCGAATGGCAATCAGCCCCAGCATTTT. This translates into CAIGQGANGNQPQHF.

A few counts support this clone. The CDR3 sequence is CASSQTGDLEAFF. The DNA of the CDR3 is TGTGCCAGCTCGCAAACGGGGGACCTTGAAGCTTTCTTT. This sequence joins TRBV18 and TRBJ1-1; D possibly corresponds to TRBD1 (5 bases). CDR1 is KGHSH, CDR2 LQKENI, per germline. The CDR3 contains 13 residues. Trimming shortened V by 6 bases and J by 7 bases, and 15 bases separated the two germline ends.

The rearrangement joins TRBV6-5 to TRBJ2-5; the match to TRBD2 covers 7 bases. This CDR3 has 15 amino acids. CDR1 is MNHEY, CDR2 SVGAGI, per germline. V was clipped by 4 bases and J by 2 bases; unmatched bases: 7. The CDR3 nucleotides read TGTGCCAGCAGTTCTCCGGGGGGAATGCAAGAGACCCAGTACTTC. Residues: CASSSPGGMQETQYF.

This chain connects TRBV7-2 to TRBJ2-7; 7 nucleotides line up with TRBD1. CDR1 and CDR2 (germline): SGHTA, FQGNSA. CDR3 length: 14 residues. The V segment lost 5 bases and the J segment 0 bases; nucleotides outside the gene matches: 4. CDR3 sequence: CASSPDRSSYEQYF. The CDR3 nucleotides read TGTGCCAGCAGCCCGGACAGGAGCTCCTACGAGCAGTACTTC.

CDR3 nucleotide sequence: TGTGCCAGCAGCTCAATACCCCCCCCGGGGGGCCGCTACAATGAGCAGTTCTTC. Its translation is CASSSIPPPGGRYNEQFF. This sequence joins TRBV11-2 and TRBJ2-1, with a weak D call TRBD2 (7 bases). This CDR3 comprises 18 residues. CDR1 is SGHAT, CDR2 FQNNGV, per germline. The V and J ends lost 4 bases and 3 bases respectively, with 22 bases between them.

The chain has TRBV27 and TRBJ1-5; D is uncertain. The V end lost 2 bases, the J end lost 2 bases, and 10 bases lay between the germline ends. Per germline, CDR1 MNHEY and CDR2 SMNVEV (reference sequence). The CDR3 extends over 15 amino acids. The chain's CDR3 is CASSLAAGGNQPQHF. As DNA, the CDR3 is TGTGCCAGCAGTTTAGCGGCGGGAGGCAATCAGCCCCAGCATTTT.

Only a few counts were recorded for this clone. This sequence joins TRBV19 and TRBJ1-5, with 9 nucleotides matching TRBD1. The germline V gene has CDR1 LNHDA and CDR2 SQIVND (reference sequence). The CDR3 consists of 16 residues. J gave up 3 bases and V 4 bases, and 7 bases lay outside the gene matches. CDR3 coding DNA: TGTGCCAGTAGTACAAGGGGACAGGGAGACAATCAGCCCCAGCATTTT. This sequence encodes CASSTRGQGDNQPQHF. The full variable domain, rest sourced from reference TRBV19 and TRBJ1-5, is DGGITQSPKYLFRKEGQNVTLSCEQNLNHDAMYWYRQDPGQGLRLIYYSQIVNDFQKGDIAEGYSVSREKKESFPLTVTSAQKNPTAFYLCASSTRGQGDNQPQHFGDGTRLSIL.

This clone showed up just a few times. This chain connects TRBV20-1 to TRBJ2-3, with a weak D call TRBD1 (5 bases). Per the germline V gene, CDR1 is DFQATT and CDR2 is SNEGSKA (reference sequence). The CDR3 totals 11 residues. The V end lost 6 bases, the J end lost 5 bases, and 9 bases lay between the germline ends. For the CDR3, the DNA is TGCAGTGCGACCCAGGGAGATACGCAGTATTTT. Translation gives CSATQGDTQYF.

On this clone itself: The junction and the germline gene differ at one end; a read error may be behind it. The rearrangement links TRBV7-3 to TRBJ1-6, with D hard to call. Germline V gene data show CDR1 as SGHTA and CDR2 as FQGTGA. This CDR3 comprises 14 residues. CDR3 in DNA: TGTGCCAGCAGCTTAATGGGCTATAATTCCCCCCTCCACTTT. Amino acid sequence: CASSLMGYNSPLHF.

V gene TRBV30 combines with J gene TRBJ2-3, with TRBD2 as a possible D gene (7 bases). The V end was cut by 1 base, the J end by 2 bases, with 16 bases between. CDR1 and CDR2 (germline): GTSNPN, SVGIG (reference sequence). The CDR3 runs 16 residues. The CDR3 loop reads CAWSALGGGYTDTQYF. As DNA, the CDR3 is TGTGCCTGGAGTGCCCTAGGGGGGGGCTACACAGATACGCAGTATTTT.

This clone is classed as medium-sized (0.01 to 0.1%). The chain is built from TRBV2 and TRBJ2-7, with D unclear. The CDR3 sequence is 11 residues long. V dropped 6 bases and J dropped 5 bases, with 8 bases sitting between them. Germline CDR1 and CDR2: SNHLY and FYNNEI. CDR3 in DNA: TGTGCCAGCAGAGCCCGTGACGAGCAGTACTTC. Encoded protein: CASRARDEQYF.

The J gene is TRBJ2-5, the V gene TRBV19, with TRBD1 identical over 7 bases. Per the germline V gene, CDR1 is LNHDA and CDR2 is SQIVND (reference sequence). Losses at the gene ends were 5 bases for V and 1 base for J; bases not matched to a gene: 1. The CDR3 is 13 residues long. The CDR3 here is CASSGTAQETQYF. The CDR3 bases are TGTGCCAGTAGTGGGACAGCCCAAGAGACCCAGTACTTC.

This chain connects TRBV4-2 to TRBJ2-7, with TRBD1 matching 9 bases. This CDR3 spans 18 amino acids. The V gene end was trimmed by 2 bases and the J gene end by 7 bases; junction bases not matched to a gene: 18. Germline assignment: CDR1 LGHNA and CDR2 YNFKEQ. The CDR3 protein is CASSQIFPGTGSTGEQYF. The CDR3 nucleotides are TGTGCCAGCAGCCAAATTTTCCCCGGGACAGGGTCGACAGGGGAGCAGTACTTC.

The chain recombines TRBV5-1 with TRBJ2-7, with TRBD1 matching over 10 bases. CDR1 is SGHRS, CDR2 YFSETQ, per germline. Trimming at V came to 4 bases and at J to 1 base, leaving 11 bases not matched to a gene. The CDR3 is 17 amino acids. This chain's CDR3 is CASSTRTGGLFSYEQYF. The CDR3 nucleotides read TGCGCCAGCAGCACCAGGACAGGGGGACTCTTTTCCTACGAGCAGTACTTC.

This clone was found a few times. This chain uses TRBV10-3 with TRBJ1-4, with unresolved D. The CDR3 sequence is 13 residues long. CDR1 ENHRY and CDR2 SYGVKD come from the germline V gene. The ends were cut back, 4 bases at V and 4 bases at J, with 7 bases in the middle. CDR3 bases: TGTGCCATCAGTGGGCGGCTTAATGAAAAACTGTTTTTT. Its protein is CAISGRLNEKLFF.

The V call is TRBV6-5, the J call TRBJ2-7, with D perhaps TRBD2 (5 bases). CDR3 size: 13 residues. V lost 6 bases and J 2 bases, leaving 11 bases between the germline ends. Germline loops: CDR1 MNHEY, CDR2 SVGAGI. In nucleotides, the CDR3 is TGTGCCAGCAGCCTCCCCGGGACCTACGAGCAGTACTTC. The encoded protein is CASSLPGTYEQYF.

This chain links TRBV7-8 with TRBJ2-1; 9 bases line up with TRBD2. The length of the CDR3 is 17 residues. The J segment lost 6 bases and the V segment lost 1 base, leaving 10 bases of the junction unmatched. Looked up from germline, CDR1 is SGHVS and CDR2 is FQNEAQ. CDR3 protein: CASSLVAGGRGRNEQFF. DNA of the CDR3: TGTGCCAGCAGCTTAGTGGCGGGGGGGCGGGGGCGCAATGAGCAGTTCTTC.

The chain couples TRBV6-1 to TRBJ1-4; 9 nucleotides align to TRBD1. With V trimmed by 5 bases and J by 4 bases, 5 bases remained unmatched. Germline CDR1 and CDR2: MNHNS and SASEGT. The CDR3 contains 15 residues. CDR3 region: CASSPQGAVNEKLFF. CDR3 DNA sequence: TGTGCCAGCAGTCCACAGGGGGCAGTTAATGAAAAACTGTTTTTT.